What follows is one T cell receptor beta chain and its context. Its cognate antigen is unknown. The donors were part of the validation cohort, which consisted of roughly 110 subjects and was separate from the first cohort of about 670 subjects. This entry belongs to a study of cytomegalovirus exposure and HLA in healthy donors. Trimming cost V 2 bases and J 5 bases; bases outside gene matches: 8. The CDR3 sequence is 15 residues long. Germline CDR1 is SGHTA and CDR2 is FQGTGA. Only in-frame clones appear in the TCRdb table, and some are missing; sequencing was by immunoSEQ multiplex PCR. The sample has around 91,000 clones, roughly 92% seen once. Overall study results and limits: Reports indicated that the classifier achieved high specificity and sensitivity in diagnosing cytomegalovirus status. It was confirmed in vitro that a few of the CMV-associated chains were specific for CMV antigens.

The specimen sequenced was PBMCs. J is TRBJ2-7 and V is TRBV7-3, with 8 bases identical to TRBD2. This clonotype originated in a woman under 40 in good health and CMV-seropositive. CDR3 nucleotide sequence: TGTGCCAGCAGCTTAGACGGGAGGGCCCGGGACGAGCAGTACTTC. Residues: CASSLDGRARDEQYF.